These 30 T cell receptor beta chains came from one sample sequenced in a study of blood T cell repertoires in COVID-19. TCRdb's copy holds only in-frame clones and misses some; the assay was immunoSEQ multiplex PCR. The sample yields around 320,000 clones, 88% seen once. The sequencing input was peripheral blood. The source is a woman in her twenties or thirties who had recovered from COVID-19.

This chain uses TRBV9 with TRBJ2-7, with 10 bases that match TRBD1. Germline V gene sequence: CDR1 SGDLS, CDR2 YYNGEE. Trimming at V came to 4 bases and at J to 0 bases, leaving 4 bases not matched to a gene. The CDR3 has 15 amino acids. The CDR3 here is CASSTRDRGSYEQYF. The CDR3, as DNA: TGTGCCAGCAGCACCCGGGACAGGGGCTCCTACGAGCAGTACTTC.

The gene calls are TRBV3-1 (or the pseudogene TRBV3-2) and TRBJ1-6; possible D gene TRBD1, 6 bases. This CDR3 contains 12 residues. V lost 5 bases and J 11 bases, leaving 10 bases between the germline ends. Germline V gives CDR1 LGHDT, CDR2 YNNKEL (reference sequence). The chain's CDR3 is CASSTQGTPLHF. The DNA of the CDR3 is TGTGCCAGCAGCACACAGGGAACACCCCTCCACTTT.

J is TRBJ1-5 and V is TRBV30; 9 nucleotides align to TRBD1. V dropped 2 bases and J dropped 5; count of bases not matched to a gene: 10. From germline, CDR1 is GTSNPN and CDR2 SVGIG (reference sequence). CDR3 length: 16 residues. The CDR3 coding sequence is TGTGCCTGGAGTAAACAGGGGGCTCCCCAACATCAGCCCCAGCATTTT. Residues: CAWSKQGAPQHQPQHF.

This clone was observed a handful of times. The chain joins TRBV27 to TRBJ2-3; the match to TRBD2 covers 7 bases. The germline V gene has CDR1 MNHEY and CDR2 SMNVEV (reference sequence). The CDR3 has 18 amino acids. Trimming removed 6 bases from V and 0 bases from J; junction bases left unmatched: 15. The CDR3, as DNA: TGTGCCAGCAGCGCACTCGCCGCGGGGGATTTTAGCACAGATACGCAGTATTTT. This encodes CASSALAAGDFSTDTQYF.

This clone was counted a single time. This chain uses TRBV18 with TRBJ1-5, with 7 nucleotides matching TRBD1. After removal of 3 bases from V and 2 bases from J, the junction contained 10 bases not matched to a gene. The CDR3 has 17 amino acids. Per germline, CDR1 KGHSH and CDR2 LQKENI. The CDR3 reads CASSPGQSLVGNQPQHF. DNA of the CDR3: TGTGCCAGCTCACCGGGACAGTCCCTCGTGGGCAATCAGCCCCAGCATTTT.

The V gene is TRBV28, the J gene TRBJ1-1; D possibly corresponds to TRBD1 (6 bases). CDR1 is MDHEN, CDR2 SYDVKM, per germline. Trimming shortened V by 4 bases and J by 4 bases, and 13 bases separated the two germline ends. The length of the CDR3 is 14 residues. The CDR3 DNA reads as TGTGCCAGCAGTTCCGGGACATGGGCCACTGAAGCTTTCTTT. The encoded protein is CASSSGTWATEAFF.

V and J are TRBV28 and TRBJ1-2, with D possibly matching TRBD1 (5 bases). Trimming stripped 5 bases from V and 3 bases from J, with 16 bases between. This CDR3 spans 15 amino acids. The germline V gene has CDR1 MDHEN and CDR2 SYDVKM. The CDR3 is CASSPHPGLDYGYTF. The CDR3 DNA reads as TGTGCCAGCAGTCCGCATCCGGGACTCGACTATGGCTACACCTTC.

The chain links TRBV6-5 to TRBJ1-5; possible D gene TRBD1, 5 bases. V dropped 6 bases and J dropped 7 bases, with 13 bases sitting between them. Per the germline V gene, CDR1 is MNHEY and CDR2 is SVGAGI. This CDR3 has 13 residues. CDR3 region: CASRLGVGQPQHF. The CDR3 region has the DNA TGTGCCAGCAGATTAGGGGTCGGGCAGCCCCAGCATTTT.

The rearrangement joins TRBV27 to TRBJ1-6; TRBD1 is a possible D gene (5 bases). Germline lookup yields CDR1 MNHEY and CDR2 SMNVEV (reference sequence). V was pared by 2 bases and J by 5 bases, with 10 bases between. CDR3 length: 15 amino acids. The CDR3 is CASSLPGQNNSPLHF. CDR3 DNA sequence: TGTGCCAGCAGTTTACCAGGGCAGAATAATTCACCCCTCCACTTT.

The V call is TRBV5-4, the J call TRBJ2-5; 8 bases fit TRBD2. Germline V lookup: CDR1 SGHNT, CDR2 YYREEE (reference sequence). The CDR3 totals 16 residues. V shed 4 bases, J shed 5 bases, and the junction held 13 bases outside the gene matches. DNA of the CDR3: TGTGCCAGCAGCAGATACGCTAGCGGGTTGGGGGAGACCCAGTACTTC. This gives the protein CASSRYASGLGETQYF.

This sequence joins TRBV11-2 and TRBJ1-5, with TRBD1 identical over 9 bases. CDR1 SGHAT and CDR2 FQNNGV come from the germline V gene. The CDR3 is 15 residues long. After removal of 5 bases from V and 1 base from J, the junction contained 3 bases not matched to a gene. Written as DNA, the CDR3 is TGTGCCAGCAGCGTCGACAGGGGGAGCAATCAGCCCCAGCATTTT. Protein product: CASSVDRGSNQPQHF.

The rearrangement uses TRBV11-2 and TRBJ2-3; 7 bases map to TRBD1. The CDR3 consists of 15 residues. J lost 4 bases, V lost 0 bases, and 4 bases had no gene match. Germline-derived CDR1 and CDR2 are SGHAT and FQNNGV. As DNA, the CDR3 is TGTGCCAGCAGCTTAGATCGACAGGGTGCAGATACGCAGTATTTT. It translates to CASSLDRQGADTQYF.

The chain combines TRBV30 with TRBJ2-1; tentative D call: TRBD1 (5 bases). The germline V and J ends were trimmed by 0 bases and 6 bases, with 12 bases remaining between them. The CDR3 consists of 14 residues. CDR1 is GTSNPN, CDR2 SVGIG, per germline (reference sequence). This CDR3 reads CAWSVRLGPNEQFF. CDR3 bases: TGTGCCTGGAGTGTACGGCTGGGGCCCAATGAGCAGTTCTTC.

The chain is built from TRBV2 and TRBJ1-1; 11 bases line up with TRBD1. Germline CDR1 is SNHLY and CDR2 is FYNNEI. J gave up 5 bases and V 5 bases, and 10 bases lay outside the gene matches. The CDR3 length is 16 residues. CDR3 sequence: CASSLLPGQGGTEAFF. For the CDR3, the DNA is TGTGCCAGCAGTTTACTACCGGGACAGGGGGGGACTGAAGCTTTCTTT.

This chain links TRBV4-2 with TRBJ2-5; the D gene is possibly TRBD2 (5 bases). Trimming removed 0 bases at V and 4 bases at J, with 21 bases between. Per germline, CDR1 LGHNA and CDR2 YNFKEQ. CDR3 length equals 18 residues. This CDR3 is CASSQDGRERAAGETQYF. The CDR3 DNA reads TGTGCCAGCAGCCAAGATGGTAGGGAGAGAGCTGCCGGAGAGACCCAGTACTTC.

The chain uses TRBV4-1 and TRBJ1-2; D possibly corresponds to TRBD1 (5 bases). Between the trimmed V and J ends, which lost 0 bases and 0 bases, there was a span of 14 bases. This CDR3 spans 17 amino acids. Germline V gene lookup returns CDR1 MGHRA and CDR2 YSYEKL. CDR3 nucleotide sequence: TGCGCCAGCAGCCAAGATAAAGGACAATCCTCTAACTATGGCTACACCTTC. As protein: CASSQDKGQSSNYGYTF.

The chain carries TRBV5-1 and TRBJ1-5, with 11 positions matching TRBD1. The ends lost 7 bases at V and 7 bases at J; junction bases unmatched: 4. CDR3 length equals 13 residues. CDR1 SGHRS and CDR2 YFSETQ come from the germline V gene. The CDR3 coding sequence is TGCGCCAGCGAGGACAGGGGGCGACAGCCCCAGCATTTT. As protein: CASEDRGRQPQHF. Full variable domain (remainder filled in from reference TRBV5-1 and TRBJ1-5): KAGVTQTPRYLIKTRGQQVTLSCSPISGHRSVSWYQQTPGQGLQFLFEYFSETQRNKGNFPGRFSGRQFSNSRSEMNVSTLELGDSALYLCASEDRGRQPQHFGDGTRLSIL.

CDR3: CASSLDAGNTEAFF. The CDR3 region has the DNA TGCGCCAGCAGCTTGGACGCAGGGAACACTGAAGCTTTCTTT. The chain carries TRBV5-1 and TRBJ1-1, with D hard to call. The CDR3 length is 14 residues. The V and J ends lost 0 bases and 1 base respectively, with 7 bases between them. Germline V CDR1 and CDR2: SGHRS, YFSETQ. The full variable domain, in which reference TRBV5-1 and TRBJ1-1 provide the parts outside the CDR3, is KAGVTQTPRYLIKTRGQQVTLSCSPISGHRSVSWYQQTPGQGLQFLFEYFSETQRNKGNFPGRFSGRQFSNSRSEMNVSTLELGDSALYLCASSLDAGNTEAFFGQGTRLTVV.

The chain carries TRBV6-1 and TRBJ2-2; TRBD1 agrees at 7 bases. Germline trimming cut 1 base from V and 1 base from J; bases unmatched to any gene: 3. Germline V gene lookup returns CDR1 MNHNS and CDR2 SASEGT. The CDR3 has 16 residues. CDR3 DNA sequence: TGTGCCAGCAGTGAAGGGACAGGCCTGAACACCGGGGAGCTGTTTTTT. Translation gives CASSEGTGLNTGELFF.

The chain uses TRBV2 and TRBJ1-4, with TRBD1 matching 8 bases. Germline V lookup: CDR1 SNHLY, CDR2 FYNNEI. The V gene end was trimmed by 8 bases and the J gene end by 5 bases; junction bases not matched to a gene: 7. CDR3 length equals 14 residues. Here the CDR3 DNA reads TGTGCCAGCCTGTCCGGACAGGGCAATGAAAAACTGTTTTTT. Encoded protein: CASLSGQGNEKLFF.

The chain is built from TRBV5-1 and TRBJ2-3; TRBD2 matches at 11 bases. The CDR3 has 15 residues. Losses at the gene ends were 1 base for V and 4 bases for J; bases not matched to a gene: 2. Germline CDR1 reads SGHRS; CDR2 reads YFSETQ. CDR3 loop: CASSLISGGADTQYF. The CDR3 bases are TGCGCCAGCAGCTTGATTAGCGGGGGGGCAGATACGCAGTATTTT. The whole variable domain, remainder taken from reference TRBV5-1 and TRBJ2-3, is KAGVTQTPRYLIKTRGQQVTLSCSPISGHRSVSWYQQTPGQGLQFLFEYFSETQRNKGNFPGRFSGRQFSNSRSEMNVSTLELGDSALYLCASSLISGGADTQYFGPGTRLTVL.

The chain recombines TRBV11-2 with TRBJ2-7, with 7 bases aligning to TRBD1. The ends lost 1 base at V and 0 bases at J; junction bases unmatched: 0. This CDR3 has 14 amino acids. The germline gives CDR1 SGHAT, CDR2 FQNNGV. The chain's CDR3 is CASSLGTGSYEQYF. The CDR3 DNA sequence: TGTGCCAGCAGCTTAGGGACAGGCTCCTACGAGCAGTACTTC.

The V call is TRBV12-3 or TRBV12-4, the J call TRBJ1-2, with TRBD1 as a possible D gene (6 bases). V lost 5 bases and J 4 bases, leaving 11 bases between the germline ends. This CDR3 is built from 13 residues. The CDR3 bases are TGTGCCAGCAGTCCTGACAGGTTCTATGGCTACACCTTC. Encoded protein: CASSPDRFYGYTF.

This clone was seen a single time. V is TRBV5-1 and J is TRBJ2-7; D possibly corresponds to TRBD1 (6 bases). V lost 4 bases to trimming and J lost 1 base, with 12 bases between them. The V gene's germline CDR1 is SGHRS and CDR2 YFSETQ. The CDR3 is 14 amino acids. DNA of the CDR3: TGCGCCAGCAGCAGGGCAGGGGCTTCCTACGAGCAGTACTTC. Translating it yields CASSRAGASYEQYF. Based on the CDR3 plus reference TRBV5-1 and TRBJ2-7, the full variable domain is KAGVTQTPRYLIKTRGQQVTLSCSPISGHRSVSWYQQTPGQGLQFLFEYFSETQRNKGNFPGRFSGRQFSNSRSEMNVSTLELGDSALYLCASSRAGASYEQYFGPGTRLTVT.

V and J are TRBV19 and TRBJ1-6; D unresolved. The CDR3 covers 14 residues. V shed 6 bases and J shed 7 bases, with 13 bases lying between them. Per germline, CDR1 LNHDA and CDR2 SQIVND (reference sequence). In DNA form, the CDR3 reads TGTGCCAGTAGCCCGCCGCGATCAAATTCACCCCTCCACTTT. The encoded protein is CASSPPRSNSPLHF.

This clone was seen a single time. CDR3 bases: TGTGCCACCTCACAGGGGAACACTGAAGCTTTCTTT. Amino acid sequence: CATSQGNTEAFF. The chain recombines TRBV6-6 with TRBJ1-1, with D possibly TRBD1 on 6 matching bases. Trimming shortened V by 10 bases and J by 1 base, and 10 bases separated the two germline ends. The germline CDR1 and CDR2 sequences are MNHNY and SVGAGI (reference sequence). The CDR3 spans 12 residues.

This chain uses TRBV27 with TRBJ1-2; D is possibly TRBD1 (5 bases). There are 13 residues in the CDR3. V dropped 5 bases and J dropped 4 bases, with 11 bases sitting between them. Germline CDR1 is MNHEY and CDR2 is SMNVEV (reference sequence). CDR3 amino acids: CASSPQGFYGYTF. The CDR3 DNA reads as TGTGCCAGCAGTCCGCAGGGTTTCTATGGCTACACCTTC.

This chain joins TRBV6-2 or TRBV6-3 and TRBJ2-2; 10 nucleotides match TRBD2. This CDR3 has 16 residues. V shed 2 bases and J 3 bases; nucleotides not matched to a gene: 3. Germline assignment: CDR1 MNHEY and CDR2 SVGEGT. This CDR3 is CASSYKAGGHTGELFF. The DNA for the CDR3 is TGTGCCAGCAGTTACAAAGCGGGGGGGCACACCGGGGAGCTGTTTTTT.

V is TRBV7-3 and J is TRBJ1-6; D may be TRBD1 (5 bases). Germline-derived CDR1 and CDR2 are SGHTA and FQGTGA. This CDR3 region has 14 residues. Trimming pared 4 bases from V and 8 bases from J, leaving 12 bases between. The chain's CDR3 is CASSSGTGDSPLHF. As DNA, the CDR3 is TGTGCCAGCAGCTCCGGGACTGGGGATTCACCCCTCCACTTT.

This chain links TRBV29-1 with TRBJ1-2, with a tentative D call TRBD1 (6 bases). In germline, CDR1 is SQVTM, CDR2 ANQGSEA. CDR3 length equals 13 residues. V gave up 6 bases and J gave up 4 bases, with 15 bases separating them. The chain's CDR3 is CSVHRVPLYGYTF. The DNA of the CDR3 is TGCAGCGTCCACAGGGTCCCCCTCTATGGCTACACCTTC. Based on the CDR3 plus reference TRBV29-1 and TRBJ1-2, the full variable domain is SAVISQKPSRDICQRGTSLTIQCQVDSQVTMMFWYRQQPGQSLTLIATANQGSEATYESGFVIDKFPISRPNLTFSTLTVSNMSPEDSSIYLCSVHRVPLYGYTFGSGTRLTVV.